This T cell receptor (beta chain) comes out of a study of T cell clones after liver transplantation. As for the study in general: A pre-transplant mixed lymphocyte reaction with TCRbeta sequencing defined graft-donor-reactive clones followed in post-transplant blood.

Sequencing of dividing CFSE-low cells from the MLR defined alloreactive TCRbeta sequences. Sequencing used immunoSEQ multiplex PCR; TCRdb keeps in-frame clones, though not all of them. The sample has several hundred clones, 50% to 65% seen once. This clone has only a few counts. What it recognizes is unknown. Input material: CD4+ T cells from cultured PBMCs. The sequence was obtained from a human patient who received a liver transplant. Some T cells may have originated in the graft donor.

The CDR3 sequence is CASSEQGGTYEQYF. CDR3 DNA sequence: TGTGCCAGCAGTGAACAGGGGGGGACCTACGAGCAGTACTTC. V is TRBV2 and J is TRBJ2-7; D is perhaps TRBD1 or TRBD2 (7 bases each). The germline V gene has CDR1 SNHLY and CDR2 FYNNEI. This CDR3 comprises 14 residues. Trimming shortened V by 2 bases and J by 2 bases, and 10 bases separated the two germline ends.